These T cell receptor beta chains were read from a single sample in a study of PD-L1 blockade in urothelial cancer. Sequencing used immunoSEQ multiplex PCR; TCRdb keeps in-frame clones, though not all of them. This sample yields about 95,000 clones, of which roughly 89% are seen a single time; under 2% belongs to the top ten. The sequences come from PBMCs, collected around atezolizumab (anti-PD-L1) treatment. The source of these receptors is a man aged 55 to 70 with urothelial cancer. Each CDR3 is given with its conserved first and last residue. Fields, in order: clone size, V gene, J gene, D gene, CDR3 protein, CDR3 DNA. The D gene is left open where the match is weak. Size is omitted from some rows. Given values are once, few, many or a class for expanded clones.

clone_size: -
v_call: TRBV27
j_call: TRBJ2-1
d_call: TRBD2
cdr3_aa: CASTNLMTSGYNEQFF
cdr3_nt: TGTGCCAGCACCAACCTGATGACTAGCGGTTACAATGAGCAGTTCTTC

clone_size: once
v_call: TRBV29-1
j_call: TRBJ2-7
d_call: TRBD2
cdr3_aa: CSVEWVSGRYYEQYF
cdr3_nt: TGCAGCGTTGAATGGGTTAGCGGGAGGTACTACGAGCAGTACTTC

clone_size: once
v_call: TRBV2
j_call: TRBJ2-7
d_call: -
cdr3_aa: CASREMGGTYEQYF
cdr3_nt: TGTGCCAGCAGGGAGATGGGGGGTACCTACGAGCAGTACTTC

clone_size: once
v_call: TRBV5-6
j_call: TRBJ2-2
d_call: TRBD2
cdr3_aa: CASSLVGGSAGELFF
cdr3_nt: TGTGCCAGCAGCTTGGTTGGCGGGAGCGCCGGGGAGCTGTTTTTT

clone_size: -
v_call: TRBV29-1
j_call: TRBJ2-7
d_call: TRBD1
cdr3_aa: CSVDGTGGSAYEQYF
cdr3_nt: TGCAGCGTTGACGGGACAGGGGGTAGCGCCTACGAGCAGTACTTC

clone_size: once
v_call: TRBV19
j_call: TRBJ2-1
d_call: TRBD2
cdr3_aa: CASSTGTSAPNEQFF
cdr3_nt: TGTGCCAGTAGTACCGGGACTAGCGCTCCCAATGAGCAGTTCTTC

clone_size: -
v_call: TRBV6-5
j_call: TRBJ1-1
d_call: -
cdr3_aa: CASSLGQNTEAFF
cdr3_nt: TGTGCCAGCAGTTTGGGACAGAACACTGAAGCTTTCTTT

clone_size: few
v_call: TRBV10-1
j_call: TRBJ1-6
d_call: TRBD1
cdr3_aa: CASSAGTVNSPLHF
cdr3_nt: TGCGCCAGCAGTGCCGGGACAGTTAATTCACCCCTCCACTTT

clone_size: -
v_call: TRBV19
j_call: TRBJ1-1
d_call: -
cdr3_aa: CASTDQGRNTEAFF
cdr3_nt: TGTGCCAGTACCGACCAGGGCAGGAACACTGAAGCTTTCTTT

clone_size: -
v_call: TRBV19
j_call: TRBJ1-4
d_call: -
cdr3_aa: CASSSSGRGATNEKLFF
cdr3_nt: TGTGCCAGTAGTTCATCGGGGCGGGGAGCAACTAATGAAAAACTGTTTTTT

clone_size: -
v_call: TRBV27
j_call: TRBJ1-1
d_call: -
cdr3_aa: CASSLSPQAITEAFF
cdr3_nt: TGTGCCAGCAGTTTATCCCCACAGGCGATCACTGAAGCTTTCTTT

clone_size: -
v_call: TRBV4-3
j_call: TRBJ2-1
d_call: TRBD1
cdr3_aa: CASSQAGTGVNNEQFF
cdr3_nt: TGCGCCAGCAGCCAAGCCGGGACAGGGGTCAACAATGAGCAGTTCTTC

clone_size: -
v_call: TRBV19
j_call: TRBJ1-5
d_call: TRBD1
cdr3_aa: CASSIAFWDRLNQPQHF
cdr3_nt: TGTGCCAGTAGTATTGCATTTTGGGACAGACTCAATCAGCCCCAGCATTTT

clone_size: -
v_call: TRBV5-6
j_call: TRBJ1-4
d_call: -
cdr3_aa: CASSLTRSEVEKLFF
cdr3_nt: TGTGCCAGCAGCTTGACGCGGTCGGAAGTTGAAAAACTGTTTTTT

clone_size: -
v_call: TRBV5-6
j_call: TRBJ2-7
d_call: TRBD2
cdr3_aa: CASSSWTSGGAEQYF
cdr3_nt: TGTGCCAGCAGCTCCTGGACTAGCGGGGGGGCCGAGCAGTACTTC

clone_size: -
v_call: TRBV28
j_call: TRBJ2-1
d_call: -
cdr3_aa: CASSLGGTDEQFF
cdr3_nt: TGTGCCAGCAGTTTAGGAGGGACCGATGAGCAGTTCTTC

clone_size: -
v_call: TRBV7-7
j_call: TRBJ2-2
d_call: TRBD1
cdr3_aa: CASSLFVGQGAAGELFF
cdr3_nt: TGTGCCAGCAGCTTATTTGTTGGACAGGGGGCTGCCGGGGAGCTGTTTTTT

clone_size: -
v_call: TRBV11-1
j_call: TRBJ2-3
d_call: TRBD2
cdr3_aa: CASSFLISGSGTDTQYF
cdr3_nt: TGTGCCAGCAGCTTCCTAATTAGCGGGAGCGGCACAGATACGCAGTATTTT

clone_size: -
v_call: TRBV5-1
j_call: TRBJ1-6
d_call: -
cdr3_aa: CASSVGASYNSPLHF
cdr3_nt: TGCGCCAGCAGCGTAGGAGCCTCCTATAATTCACCCCTCCACTTT

clone_size: many
v_call: TRBV4-2
j_call: TRBJ2-7
d_call: -
cdr3_aa: CASSQDSGSYEQYF
cdr3_nt: TGTGCCAGCAGCCAAGATTCAGGCTCCTACGAGCAGTACTTC

clone_size: once
v_call: TRBV5-6
j_call: TRBJ2-7
d_call: TRBD2
cdr3_aa: CASSAHRLAGDYEQYF
cdr3_nt: TGTGCCAGCAGCGCACACAGACTAGCGGGGGACTACGAGCAGTACTTC

clone_size: few
v_call: TRBV2
j_call: TRBJ2-7
d_call: -
cdr3_aa: CASSVDSMPYEQYF
cdr3_nt: TGTGCCAGCAGTGTGGACAGCATGCCCTACGAGCAGTACTTC

clone_size: -
v_call: TRBV7-2
j_call: TRBJ2-3
d_call: -
cdr3_aa: CASSLAPRGWSTDTQYF
cdr3_nt: TGTGCCAGCAGCTTAGCGCCTAGGGGGTGGTCTACAGATACGCAGTATTTT

clone_size: -
v_call: TRBV11-2
j_call: TRBJ2-3
d_call: -
cdr3_aa: CASRRLTSTDTQYF
cdr3_nt: TGTGCCAGCAGAAGACTGACCAGCACAGATACGCAGTATTTT

clone_size: -
v_call: TRBV7-3
j_call: TRBJ2-5
d_call: -
cdr3_aa: CASSPGVQETQYF
cdr3_nt: TGTGCCAGCAGCCCCGGGGTTCAAGAGACCCAGTACTTC

clone_size: once
v_call: TRBV2
j_call: TRBJ2-1
d_call: -
cdr3_aa: CASRMIRTDQYNEQFF
cdr3_nt: TGTGCCAGCAGGATGATAAGGACAGACCAATACAATGAGCAGTTCTTC

clone_size: -
v_call: TRBV11-2
j_call: TRBJ2-2
d_call: TRBD1
cdr3_aa: CASSWQGADTGELFF
cdr3_nt: TGTGCCAGCAGCTGGCAGGGGGCCGACACCGGGGAGCTGTTTTTT

clone_size: few
v_call: TRBV7-8
j_call: TRBJ1-2
d_call: TRBD1
cdr3_aa: CASSSRQGHGYTF
cdr3_nt: TGTGCCAGCAGCTCTAGACAGGGACATGGCTACACCTTC

clone_size: -
v_call: TRBV7-2
j_call: TRBJ2-3
d_call: TRBD2
cdr3_aa: CASSFGLAGGSTDTQYF
cdr3_nt: TGTGCCAGCAGCTTCGGTCTAGCGGGGGGGAGCACAGATACGCAGTATTTT

clone_size: -
v_call: TRBV18
j_call: TRBJ1-2
d_call: TRBD1
cdr3_aa: CASSEGTGRHYGYTF
cdr3_nt: TGTGCCAGCTCAGAAGGGACAGGGCGGCACTATGGCTACACCTTC

clone_size: -
v_call: TRBV30
j_call: TRBJ2-3
d_call: TRBD2
cdr3_aa: CAAGLAGGATDTQYF
cdr3_nt: TGTGCCGCGGGACTAGCGGGGGGAGCCACAGATACGCAGTATTTT

clone_size: -
v_call: TRBV5-4
j_call: TRBJ1-1
d_call: TRBD1
cdr3_aa: CASRKTGGAEAFF
cdr3_nt: TGTGCCAGCAGAAAGACAGGGGGCGCTGAAGCTTTCTTT

clone_size: -
v_call: TRBV10-3
j_call: TRBJ1-3
d_call: -
cdr3_aa: CAISGRPGGSGNTIYF
cdr3_nt: TGTGCCATCAGCGGCCGCCCCGGAGGCTCTGGAAACACCATATATTTT

clone_size: -
v_call: TRBV4-1
j_call: TRBJ1-5
d_call: TRBD1
cdr3_aa: CASSQDGFGNRGQPQHF
cdr3_nt: TGCGCCAGCAGCCAAGATGGGTTTGGGAACAGGGGACAGCCCCAGCATTTT

clone_size: few
v_call: TRBV7-2
j_call: TRBJ1-1
d_call: -
cdr3_aa: CASSFQGRQRNTEAFF
cdr3_nt: TGTGCCAGCAGCTTCCAGGGTAGACAGAGGAACACTGAAGCTTTCTTT

clone_size: -
v_call: TRBV6-5
j_call: TRBJ2-7
d_call: -
cdr3_aa: CASSYSRYGNYEQYF
cdr3_nt: TGTGCCAGCAGTTACTCGCGGTACGGAAACTACGAGCAGTACTTC

clone_size: -
v_call: TRBV18
j_call: TRBJ2-5
d_call: TRBD1
cdr3_aa: CASSPRQGETQYF
cdr3_nt: TGTGCCAGCTCACCCCGACAGGGAGAGACCCAGTACTTC

clone_size: -
v_call: TRBV29-1
j_call: TRBJ2-5
d_call: -
cdr3_aa: CSVLQETQYF
cdr3_nt: TGCAGCGTCCTCCAAGAGACCCAGTACTTC

clone_size: -
v_call: TRBV18
j_call: TRBJ2-2
d_call: TRBD2
cdr3_aa: CASSPGLADTGELFF
cdr3_nt: TGTGCCAGCTCACCGGGACTAGCGGACACCGGGGAGCTGTTTTTT

clone_size: -
v_call: TRBV5-6
j_call: TRBJ1-2
d_call: TRBD1
cdr3_aa: CASSKTTGTEPTYGYTF
cdr3_nt: TGTGCCAGCAGCAAGACGACCGGGACAGAGCCTACTTATGGCTACACCTTC

clone_size: -
v_call: TRBV28
j_call: TRBJ1-2
d_call: TRBD1
cdr3_aa: CASRTGGLVSGGYTF
cdr3_nt: TGTGCCAGTAGGACAGGGGGCTTGGTTTCGGGGGGCTACACCTTC